This T cell receptor beta chain was recorded in a study of CD8 T cells in Susac syndrome. Study-level results: An acknowledgment was made by the study that its TCR sequencing and HLA analysis involved relatively few individuals.

V gave up 3 bases and J gave up 4 bases, with 15 bases separating them. In germline, CDR1 is LNHDA, CDR2 SQIVND (reference sequence). This CDR3 has 15 amino acids. Sequencing of TCR beta drew on CD8+ and CD4+ T cells from blood. TEMRA cells underwent FACS enrichment and CD8+ and CD4+ T cells underwent negative isolation. Concerning this clonotype: No antigen is known for it.

About 0.5 to 1 ug RNA was reverse transcribed with random hexamers. An immunoSEQ multiplex PCR generated amplified TCR beta CDR3 products spanning 54 Vbeta and 13 Jbeta. A single record per CDR3 protein comes from TCRdb applying MiXCR to the immunoSEQ multiplex PCR reads. The sample has about 400,000 distinct CDR3 sequences; more than 80% are singletons. The sequence was collected from a human donor with multiple sclerosis. The V gene is TRBV19, the J gene TRBJ1-1, with D maybe TRBD1 (6 bases). The specimen sequenced was CD8+ T cells from PBMCs. DNA for the CDR3: TGTGCCAGTAGTATCGGGTCGGGGGCGCCCACTGAAGCTTTCTTT. Translated: CASSIGSGAPTEAFF.